The 20 T cell receptor beta chains below come from one sample, sequenced in a study of blood T cell repertoires in COVID-19. Sequencing was performed with immunoSEQ multiplex PCR; in TCRdb, only in-frame clones are kept and a portion is missing. The data show about 180,000 clones, approximately 89% seen once. The specimen sequenced was peripheral blood. The receptors originated from a woman aged 30 to 39 with acute or convalescent COVID-19.

This clone was found once. CDR3: CASSFGREGYNEQFF. DNA for the CDR3: TGTGCCAGCAGCTTTGGGCGGGAGGGGTACAATGAGCAGTTCTTC. The chain uses TRBV11-3 and TRBJ2-1, with 9 bases fitting TRBD2. Germline V CDR1 and CDR2: SGHNT, YENEEA. The CDR3 spans 15 residues. J lost 4 bases, V lost 3 bases, and 4 bases had no gene match.

The chain carries TRBV24-1 and TRBJ2-1; TRBD1 might be the D (6 bases). Germline loops: CDR1 KGHDR, CDR2 SFDVKD. The length of the CDR3 is 15 residues. The V end lost 4 bases, the J end lost 0 bases, and 9 bases lay between the germline ends. CDR3 coding DNA: TGTGCCACCAGTGAGGGACACCACTCCTACAATGAGCAGTTCTTC. It translates to CATSEGHHSYNEQFF.

This clone occurred once. The chain recombines TRBV5-4 with TRBJ2-5, with 10 bases matching TRBD2. CDR1 is SGHNT and CDR2 is YYREEE in the germline V gene (reference sequence). The CDR3 is 17 residues long. V gave up 0 bases and J gave up 5 bases; unmatched junction bases: 10. The CDR3 nucleotides read TGTGCCAGCAGCTTGGCGGTAAGCGGGAGGGCCGCCGAGACCCAGTACTTC. It translates to CASSLAVSGRAAETQYF.

This clone was picked up one time. The chain recombines TRBV3-1 (or the pseudogene TRBV3-2) with TRBJ2-7, with D possibly matching TRBD2 (5 bases). Germline CDR1 LGHDT, CDR2 YNNKEL (reference sequence). The CDR3 extends over 13 amino acids. V shed 5 bases and J shed 1 base, with 9 bases lying between them. CDR3 residues: CASSIRGSYEQYF. The CDR3 DNA sequence: TGTGCCAGCAGCATCCGGGGATCCTACGAGCAGTACTTC.

The chain carries TRBV6-5 and TRBJ1-1, with D possibly being TRBD1 (6 bases). Trimming removed 6 bases at V and 1 base at J, with 12 bases between. CDR1 is MNHEY and CDR2 is SVGAGI in the germline V gene. This CDR3 region has 14 residues. CDR3 bases: TGTGCCAGCAGGCTACAGGGATGGAACACTGAAGCTTTCTTT. It yields the protein CASRLQGWNTEAFF.

The chain has TRBV19 and TRBJ1-2; the match to TRBD1 covers 10 bases. The trim removed 8 bases at V and 4 bases at J, leaving 7 bases unmatched. Germline CDR1 reads LNHDA; CDR2 reads SQIVND (reference sequence). This CDR3 has 14 residues. CDR3 nucleotides: TGTGCCAGTTGGGACAGGGGATCGGGCTATGGCTACACCTTC. Protein product: CASWDRGSGYGYTF. Drawing the rest from reference TRBV19 and TRBJ1-2, the complete variable domain is DGGITQSPKYLFRKEGQNVTLSCEQNLNHDAMYWYRQDPGQGLRLIYYSQIVNDFQKGDIAEGYSVSREKKESFPLTVTSAQKNPTAFYLCASWDRGSGYGYTFGSGTRLTVV.

This clone was detected only once. This rearrangement joins TRBV29-1 to TRBJ1-4; possible D gene TRBD1, 6 bases. Trimming cost V 6 bases and J 8 bases, with 16 bases left between them. CDR3 length: 13 residues. Per the germline V gene, CDR1 is SQVTM and CDR2 is ANQGSEA. CDR3 in amino acids: CSVRDTPWEKLFF. The CDR3 DNA reads as TGCAGCGTGAGGGACACTCCTTGGGAAAAACTGTTTTTT.

The chain recombines TRBV28 with TRBJ1-2; no definite D call. V lost 3 bases and J 7 bases, leaving 12 bases between the germline ends. CDR3 length: 13 amino acids. Per germline, CDR1 MDHEN and CDR2 SYDVKM. DNA for the CDR3: TGTGCCAGCAGTTTGCTCCCACACCCTGGCTACACCTTC. Translated, it gives CASSLLPHPGYTF.

The J gene is TRBJ2-3, the V gene TRBV7-9; TRBD1 agrees at 7 bases. Trimming at V came to 10 bases and at J to 0 bases, leaving 10 bases not matched to a gene. This CDR3 region has 15 residues. Germline loops: CDR1 SEHNR, CDR2 FQNEAQ (reference sequence). The DNA for the CDR3 is TGTGCCAAGCATCTCGACAGGGATAGCACAGATACGCAGTATTTT. Protein sequence: CAKHLDRDSTDTQYF. Full variable domain (remainder filled in from reference TRBV7-9 and TRBJ2-3): DTGVSQNPRHKITKRGQNVTFRCDPISEHNRLYWYRQTLGQGPEFLTYFQNEAQLEKSRLLSDRFSAERPKGSFSTLEIQRTEQGDSAMYLCAKHLDRDSTDTQYFGPGTRLTVL.

CDR3 amino acids: CARGGGSDEQFF. The CDR3 DNA sequence: TGTGCCAGGGGAGGCGGGAGCGATGAGCAGTTCTTC. This rearrangement joins TRBV7-9 to TRBJ2-1; 7 bases align to TRBD2. The CDR3 is made up of 12 amino acids. The V gene's germline CDR1 is SEHNR and CDR2 FQNEAQ (reference sequence). The trim removed 9 bases at V and 8 bases at J, leaving 7 bases unmatched.

This chain connects TRBV4-2 to TRBJ1-1, with D possibly being TRBD1 (5 bases). The CDR3 is 17 amino acids. The germline V gene has CDR1 LGHNA and CDR2 YNFKEQ. Trimming left V 1 base short and J 5 bases short, with 20 bases between. The CDR3 spells CASSQVPWKGTGTEAFF. The CDR3 nucleotides are TGTGCCAGCAGCCAAGTCCCTTGGAAGGGGACTGGAACTGAAGCTTTCTTT.

This chain uses TRBV29-1 with TRBJ2-5; a possible D gene is TRBD2 (5 bases). CDR3 length: 12 amino acids. V lost 3 bases and J lost 6, with 11 bases in between. The germline CDR1 and CDR2 sequences are SQVTM and ANQGSEA. CDR3 protein: CSVESGLKTQYF. CDR3 DNA sequence: TGCAGCGTTGAGAGCGGATTGAAGACCCAGTACTTC.

The chain is built from TRBV5-1 and TRBJ2-1, with a tentative D call TRBD1 (5 bases). The V end was cut by 2 bases, the J end by 3 bases, with 6 bases between. The germline gives CDR1 SGHRS, CDR2 YFSETQ. CDR3 length equals 13 residues. CDR3 nucleotide sequence: TGCGCCAGCAGCTTACAGGTCTACAATGAGCAGTTCTTC. Amino acids: CASSLQVYNEQFF.

V is TRBV5-6 and J is TRBJ2-7; weak D call: TRBD2 (6 bases). With 1 base removed from V and 3 bases from J, the gap between germline ends came to 11 bases. The CDR3 sequence is 14 residues long. Germline CDR1 is SGHDT and CDR2 is YYEEEE. The CDR3 reads CASSLRWGGYEQYF. For the CDR3, the DNA is TGTGCCAGCAGCTTGCGGTGGGGAGGCTACGAGCAGTACTTC.

This clone was recorded only once. The V call is TRBV18, the J call TRBJ2-7; D unresolved. CDR1 and CDR2 from the germline V gene are KGHSH and LQKENI. Trimming pared 3 bases from V and 3 bases from J, leaving 9 bases between. This CDR3 is 13 amino acids long. The CDR3 DNA reads as TGTGCCAGCTCACCTGAGCTTGGCTACGAGCAGTACTTC. Protein product: CASSPELGYEQYF. Full variable domain (rest looked up from reference TRBV18 and TRBJ2-7): NAGVMQNPRHLVRRRGQEARLRCSPMKGHSHVYWYRQLPEEGLKFMVYLQKENIIDESGMPKERFSAEFPKEGPSILRIQQVVRGDSAAYFCASSPELGYEQYFGPGTRLTVT.

The chain is built from TRBV5-6 and TRBJ1-1; D gene unclear. The germline gives CDR1 SGHDT, CDR2 YYEEEE. The CDR3 loop spans 14 amino acids. V lost 3 bases and J 7 bases, leaving 16 bases between the germline ends. CDR3 bases: TGTGCCAGCAGCTCTCCGCAGGAGGCCTTTGAAGCTTTCTTT. Its protein is CASSSPQEAFEAFF.

V is TRBV7-5 and J is TRBJ1-1; the table assigns TRBD1, which was not confirmed against the DNA. TRBV7-5 has pseudogene status. The CDR3 covers 16 residues. The CDR3 loop is CARSATGEMMNTEAFF. The CDR3 DNA reads as TGTGCCAGAAGCGCAACAGGGGAGATGATGAACACTGAAGCTTTCTTT.

The gene calls are TRBV30 and TRBJ1-3; D gene ambiguous. This CDR3 spans 10 amino acids. The germline V gene has CDR1 GTSNPN and CDR2 SVGIG (reference sequence). Trimming stripped 5 bases from V and 8 bases from J, with 7 bases between. The CDR3 here is CAWAIDTIYF. DNA of the CDR3: TGTGCCTGGGCAATAGACACCATATATTTT.

This clone was counted a few times. The chain carries TRBV14 and TRBJ1-5; no definite D call. This CDR3 spans 14 amino acids. V was cut by 0 bases and J by 5 bases, with 8 bases left in between. Germline values: CDR1 SGHDN, CDR2 FVKESK. The CDR3 reads CASSQEKDYQPQHF. The CDR3 nucleotides are TGTGCCAGCAGCCAAGAAAAGGACTATCAGCCCCAGCATTTT.

A word on this clone: The identical CDR3 is also encoded by other nucleotide sequences in the sample. The chain has TRBV7-9 and TRBJ2-3, with 7 bases identical to TRBD2. Looked up from germline, CDR1 is SEHNR and CDR2 is FQNEAQ (reference sequence). V shed 1 base and J 5 bases; nucleotides not matched to a gene: 6. The CDR3 is 15 residues long. CDR3 DNA sequence: TGTGCCAGCAGCTTAGGGGGCGGGAGTGGAGATACGCAGTATTTT. This translates into CASSLGGGSGDTQYF. The full variable domain, with the rest looked up from reference TRBV7-9 and TRBJ2-3, is DTGVSQNPRHKITKRGQNVTFRCDPISEHNRLYWYRQTLGQGPEFLTYFQNEAQLEKSRLLSDRFSAERPKGSFSTLEIQRTEQGDSAMYLCASSLGGGSGDTQYFGPGTRLTVL.